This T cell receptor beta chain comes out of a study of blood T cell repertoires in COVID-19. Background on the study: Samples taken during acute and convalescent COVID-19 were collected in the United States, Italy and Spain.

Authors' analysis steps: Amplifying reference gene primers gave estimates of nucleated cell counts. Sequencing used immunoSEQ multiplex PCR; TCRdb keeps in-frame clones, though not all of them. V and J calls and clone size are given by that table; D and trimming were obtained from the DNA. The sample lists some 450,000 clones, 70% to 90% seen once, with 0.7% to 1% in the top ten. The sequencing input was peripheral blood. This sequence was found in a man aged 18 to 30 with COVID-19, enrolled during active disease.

CDR3 bases: TGTGCCAGCAGCCGAACCGAGACATCGGGAGTTGAAGCTTTCTTT. Amino acid sequence: CASSRTETSGVEAFF. The V and J genes are TRBV7-9 and TRBJ1-1; unclear D gene. V gave up 5 bases and J gave up 7 bases, with 20 bases separating them. The germline CDR1 and CDR2 sequences are SEHNR and FQNEAQ (reference sequence). This CDR3 is 15 amino acids long.